The clone carrying this T cell receptor beta chain showed up many times. Antigen: not known. These data are taken from a study of neurological immune-mediated disorders. Study background: Relapsing-remitting forms accounted for about 90% of the roughly 35 multiple sclerosis patients and secondary progressive forms for 3.

2 million PBMCs stored at -80 C were the source of the unsorted libraries. Study-wide findings and caveats: The study phylogenetically grouped the repertoires of 18 of 34 multiple sclerosis patients into one related-CDR3 cluster, a possible signature.

From the 5' RACE reads, TCRdb called clonotypes with MiXCR, one entry per CDR3 protein. Altogether 100,000 or so distinct CDR3 sequences are present, roughly 4% being singletons, with the ten largest covering 6%. The sample taken for sequencing was PBMCs. This TCR came from a woman younger than 30 with multiple sclerosis.

The CDR3 DNA reads TGTGCCAGCAGCTTAATGGGGGGCGCGGAGACCCAGTACTTC. Its protein product is CASSLMGGAETQYF. The V call is TRBV7-3, the J call TRBJ2-5, with D perhaps assigned TRBD1 or TRBD2 (6 bases each). The CDR3 length is 14 residues. Germline V gene sequence: CDR1 SGHTA, CDR2 FQGTGA. The V end was cut by 1 base, the J end by 5 bases, with 11 bases between.